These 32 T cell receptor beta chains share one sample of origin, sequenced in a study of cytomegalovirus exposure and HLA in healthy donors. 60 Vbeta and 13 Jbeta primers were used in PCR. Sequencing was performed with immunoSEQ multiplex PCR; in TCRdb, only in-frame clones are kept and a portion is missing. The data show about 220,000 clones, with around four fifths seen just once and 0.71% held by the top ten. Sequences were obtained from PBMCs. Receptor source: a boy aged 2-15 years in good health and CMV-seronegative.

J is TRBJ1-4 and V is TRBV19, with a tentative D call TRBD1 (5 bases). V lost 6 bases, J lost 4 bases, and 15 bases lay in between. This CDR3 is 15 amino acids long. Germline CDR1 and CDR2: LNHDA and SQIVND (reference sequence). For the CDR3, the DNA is TGTGCCAGTAGCCACCCGCGGGACGGTAATGAAAAACTGTTTTTT. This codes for CASSHPRDGNEKLFF. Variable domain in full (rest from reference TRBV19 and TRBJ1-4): DGGITQSPKYLFRKEGQNVTLSCEQNLNHDAMYWYRQDPGQGLRLIYYSQIVNDFQKGDIAEGYSVSREKKESFPLTVTSAQKNPTAFYLCASSHPRDGNEKLFFGSGTQLSVL.

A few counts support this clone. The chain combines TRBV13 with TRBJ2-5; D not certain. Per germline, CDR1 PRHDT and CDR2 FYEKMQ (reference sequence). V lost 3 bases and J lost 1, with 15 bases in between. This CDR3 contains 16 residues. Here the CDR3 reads CASSFSRSPSQETQYF. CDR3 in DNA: TGTGCCAGCAGCTTTTCGAGGTCCCCAAGCCAAGAGACCCAGTACTTC.

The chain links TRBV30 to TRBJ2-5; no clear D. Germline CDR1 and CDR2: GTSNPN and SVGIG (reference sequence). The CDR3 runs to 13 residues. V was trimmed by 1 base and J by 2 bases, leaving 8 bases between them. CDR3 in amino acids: CAWSGAAQETQYF. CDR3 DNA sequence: TGTGCCTGGAGTGGGGCAGCACAAGAGACCCAGTACTTC. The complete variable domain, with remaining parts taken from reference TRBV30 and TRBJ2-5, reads SQTIHQWPATLVQPVGSPLSLECTVEGTSNPNLYWYRQAAGRGLQLLFYSVGIGQISSEVPQNLSASRPQDRQFILSSKKLLLSDSGFYLCAWSGAAQETQYFGPGTRLLVL.

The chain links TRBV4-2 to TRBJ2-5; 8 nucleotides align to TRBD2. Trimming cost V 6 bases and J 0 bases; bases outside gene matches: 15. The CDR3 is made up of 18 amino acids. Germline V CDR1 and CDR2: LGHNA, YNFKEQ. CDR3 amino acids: CASSPIMVSGGDQETQYF. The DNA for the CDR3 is TGTGCCAGCAGTCCAATAATGGTGTCCGGGGGGGACCAAGAGACCCAGTACTTC.

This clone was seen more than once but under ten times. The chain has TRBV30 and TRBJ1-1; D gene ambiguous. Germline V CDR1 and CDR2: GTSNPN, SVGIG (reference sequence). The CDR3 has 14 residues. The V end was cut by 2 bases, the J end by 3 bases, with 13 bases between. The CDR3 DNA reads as TGTGCCTGGAGTACCGTTAGGACTGACACTGAAGCTTTCTTT. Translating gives CAWSTVRTDTEAFF.

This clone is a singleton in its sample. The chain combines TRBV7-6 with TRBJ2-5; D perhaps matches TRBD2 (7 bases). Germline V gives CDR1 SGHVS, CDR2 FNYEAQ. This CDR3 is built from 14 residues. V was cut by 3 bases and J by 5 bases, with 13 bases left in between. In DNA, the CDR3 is TGTGCCAGCAGCTTGAGGGGGGAGGGGGAGACCCAGTACTTC. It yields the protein CASSLRGEGETQYF.

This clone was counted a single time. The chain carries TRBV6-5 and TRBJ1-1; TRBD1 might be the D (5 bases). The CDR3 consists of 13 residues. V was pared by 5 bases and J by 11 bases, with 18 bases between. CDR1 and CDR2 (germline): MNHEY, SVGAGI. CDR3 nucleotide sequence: TGTGCCAGCAGTGAAAAATTGGACAAAGGGGCTTTCTTT. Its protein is CASSEKLDKGAFF.

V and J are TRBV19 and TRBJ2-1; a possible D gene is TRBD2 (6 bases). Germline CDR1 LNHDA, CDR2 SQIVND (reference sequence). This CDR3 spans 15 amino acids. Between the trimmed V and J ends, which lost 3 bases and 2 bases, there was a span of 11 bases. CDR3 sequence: CASSMGGSPYNEQFF. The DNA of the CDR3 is TGTGCCAGTAGTATGGGAGGTTCCCCCTACAATGAGCAGTTCTTC.

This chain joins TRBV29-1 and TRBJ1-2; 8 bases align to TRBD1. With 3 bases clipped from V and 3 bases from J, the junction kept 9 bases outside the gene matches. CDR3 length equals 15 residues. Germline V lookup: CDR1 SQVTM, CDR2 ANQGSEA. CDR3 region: CSVEVPGGADYGYTF. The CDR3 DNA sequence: TGCAGCGTTGAGGTTCCAGGGGGCGCGGACTATGGCTACACCTTC.

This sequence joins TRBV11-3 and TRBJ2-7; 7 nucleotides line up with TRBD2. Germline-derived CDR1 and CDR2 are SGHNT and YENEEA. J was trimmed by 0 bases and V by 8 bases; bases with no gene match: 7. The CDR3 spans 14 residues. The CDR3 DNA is TGTGCCAGCTCTAGAGCGGGAAGCTCCTACGAGCAGTACTTC. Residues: CASSRAGSSYEQYF.

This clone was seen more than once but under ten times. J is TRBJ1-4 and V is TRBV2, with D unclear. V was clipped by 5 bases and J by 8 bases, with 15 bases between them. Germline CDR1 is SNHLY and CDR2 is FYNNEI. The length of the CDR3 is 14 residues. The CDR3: CASSTVVGPEKLFF. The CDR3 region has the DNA TGTGCCAGCAGTACAGTGGTAGGTCCCGAAAAACTGTTTTTT. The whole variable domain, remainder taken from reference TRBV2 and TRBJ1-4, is EPEVTQTPSHQVTQMGQEVILRCVPISNHLYFYWYRQILGQKVEFLVSFYNNEISEKSEIFDDQFSVERPDGSNFTLKIRSTKLEDSAMYFCASSTVVGPEKLFFGSGTQLSVL.

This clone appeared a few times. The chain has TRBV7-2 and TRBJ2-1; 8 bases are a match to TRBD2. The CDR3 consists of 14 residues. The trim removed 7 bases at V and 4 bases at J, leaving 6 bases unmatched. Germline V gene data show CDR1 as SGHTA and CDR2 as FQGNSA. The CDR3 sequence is CASKSGGLYNEQFF. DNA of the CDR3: TGTGCCAGCAAGAGCGGGGGCCTATACAATGAGCAGTTCTTC. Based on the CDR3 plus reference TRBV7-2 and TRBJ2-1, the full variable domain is GAGVSQSPSNKVTEKGKDVELRCDPISGHTALYWYRQSLGQGLEFLIYFQGNSAPDKSGLPSDRFSAERTGGSVSTLTIQRTQQEDSAVYLCASKSGGLYNEQFFGPGTRLTVL.

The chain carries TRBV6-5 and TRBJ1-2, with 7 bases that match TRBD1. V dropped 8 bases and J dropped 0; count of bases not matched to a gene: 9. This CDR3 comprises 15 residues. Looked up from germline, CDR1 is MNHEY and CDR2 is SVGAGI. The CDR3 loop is CASGEGTVTNYGYTF. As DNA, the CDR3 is TGTGCCAGCGGAGAAGGGACAGTTACTAACTATGGCTACACCTTC.

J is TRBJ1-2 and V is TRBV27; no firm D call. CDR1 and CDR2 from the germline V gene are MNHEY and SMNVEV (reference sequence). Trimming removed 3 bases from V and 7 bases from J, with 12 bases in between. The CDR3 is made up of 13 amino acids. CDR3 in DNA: TGTGCCAGCAGTTTTTCAGACACAACTGGCTACACCTTC. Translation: CASSFSDTTGYTF.

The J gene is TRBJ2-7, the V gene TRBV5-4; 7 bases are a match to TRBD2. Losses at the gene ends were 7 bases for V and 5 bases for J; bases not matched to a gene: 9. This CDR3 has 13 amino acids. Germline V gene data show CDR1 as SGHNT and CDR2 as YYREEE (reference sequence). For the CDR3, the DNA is TGTGCCAGCTGGGCCGGGACTATGAACGAGCAGTACTTC. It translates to CASWAGTMNEQYF.

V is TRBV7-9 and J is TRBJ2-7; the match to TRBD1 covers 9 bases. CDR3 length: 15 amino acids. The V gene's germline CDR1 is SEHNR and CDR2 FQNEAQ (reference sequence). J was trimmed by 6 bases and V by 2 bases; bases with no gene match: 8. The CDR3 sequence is CASSLRTGEDSEQYF. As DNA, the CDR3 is TGTGCCAGCAGCTTAAGGACAGGGGAAGATAGCGAGCAGTACTTC.

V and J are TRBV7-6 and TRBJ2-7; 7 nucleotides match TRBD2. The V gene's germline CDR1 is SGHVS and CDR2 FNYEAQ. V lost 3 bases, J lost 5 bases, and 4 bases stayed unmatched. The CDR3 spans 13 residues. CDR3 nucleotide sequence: TGTGCCAGCAGCTTGGGAGGGATCAACGAGCAGTACTTC. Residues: CASSLGGINEQYF.

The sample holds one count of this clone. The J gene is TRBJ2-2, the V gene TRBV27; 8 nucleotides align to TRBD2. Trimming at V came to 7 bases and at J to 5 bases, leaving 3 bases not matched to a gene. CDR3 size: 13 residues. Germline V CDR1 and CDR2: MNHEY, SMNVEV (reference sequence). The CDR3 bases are TGTGCCAGCACCCCGGGGGGGACCGGGGAGCTGTTTTTT. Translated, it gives CASTPGGTGELFF.

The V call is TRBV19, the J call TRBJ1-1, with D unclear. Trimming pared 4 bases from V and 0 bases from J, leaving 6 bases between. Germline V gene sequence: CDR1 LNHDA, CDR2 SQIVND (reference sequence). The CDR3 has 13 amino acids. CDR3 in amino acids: CASSTQVNTEAFF. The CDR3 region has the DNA TGTGCCAGTAGTACCCAGGTGAACACTGAAGCTTTCTTT. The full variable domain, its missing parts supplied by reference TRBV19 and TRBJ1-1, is DGGITQSPKYLFRKEGQNVTLSCEQNLNHDAMYWYRQDPGQGLRLIYYSQIVNDFQKGDIAEGYSVSREKKESFPLTVTSAQKNPTAFYLCASSTQVNTEAFFGQGTRLTVV.

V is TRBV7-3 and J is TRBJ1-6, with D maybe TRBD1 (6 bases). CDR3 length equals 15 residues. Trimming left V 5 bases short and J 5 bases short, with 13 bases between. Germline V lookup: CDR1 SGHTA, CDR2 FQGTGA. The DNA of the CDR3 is TGTGCCAGCAGCCTCAAGACAGGAGATAATTCACCCCTCCACTTT. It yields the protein CASSLKTGDNSPLHF.

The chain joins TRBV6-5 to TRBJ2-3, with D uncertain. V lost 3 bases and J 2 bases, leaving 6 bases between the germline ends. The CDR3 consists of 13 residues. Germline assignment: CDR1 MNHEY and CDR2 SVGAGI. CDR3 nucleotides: TGTGCCAGCAGTTATGGCTTCACAGATACGCAGTATTTT. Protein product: CASSYGFTDTQYF.

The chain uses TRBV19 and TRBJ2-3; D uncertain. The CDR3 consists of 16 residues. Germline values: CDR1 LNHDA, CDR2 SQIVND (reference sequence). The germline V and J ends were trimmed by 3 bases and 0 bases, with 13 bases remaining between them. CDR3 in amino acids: CASSMYPRTSTDTQYF. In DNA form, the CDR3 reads TGTGCCAGTAGTATGTACCCCCGAACTAGCACAGATACGCAGTATTTT.

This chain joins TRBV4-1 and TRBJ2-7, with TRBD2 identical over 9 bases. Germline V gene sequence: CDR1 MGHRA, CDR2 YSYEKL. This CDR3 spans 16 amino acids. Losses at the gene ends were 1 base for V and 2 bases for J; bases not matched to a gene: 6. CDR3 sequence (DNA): TGCGCCAGCAGCCAAGTAACGCTAGCGGGGACCTACGAGCAGTACTTC. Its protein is CASSQVTLAGTYEQYF.

The CDR3 region is CASSSLRVLTGKVKYGYTF. CDR3 nucleotides: TGTGCCAGCAGCTCACTCCGAGTCTTGACAGGGAAAGTCAAATATGGCTACACCTTC. J is TRBJ1-2 and V is TRBV11-2, with TRBD1 identical over 7 bases. The CDR3 extends over 19 amino acids. Germline lookup yields CDR1 SGHAT and CDR2 FQNNGV. Losses at the gene ends were 4 bases for V and 5 bases for J; bases not matched to a gene: 22.

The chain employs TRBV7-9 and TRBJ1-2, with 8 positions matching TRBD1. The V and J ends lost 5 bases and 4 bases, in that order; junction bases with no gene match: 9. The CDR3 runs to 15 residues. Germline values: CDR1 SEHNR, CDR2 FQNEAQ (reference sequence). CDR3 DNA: TGTGCCAGCAGCCCCCTGACAGGGGCCGCCTATGGCTACACCTTC. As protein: CASSPLTGAAYGYTF.

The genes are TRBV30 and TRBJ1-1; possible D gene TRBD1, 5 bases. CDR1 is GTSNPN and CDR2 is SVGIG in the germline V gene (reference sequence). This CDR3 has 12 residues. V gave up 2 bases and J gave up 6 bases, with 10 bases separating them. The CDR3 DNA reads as TGTGCCTGGAGTTGGACAACCCCTGAAGCTTTCTTT. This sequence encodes CAWSWTTPEAFF.

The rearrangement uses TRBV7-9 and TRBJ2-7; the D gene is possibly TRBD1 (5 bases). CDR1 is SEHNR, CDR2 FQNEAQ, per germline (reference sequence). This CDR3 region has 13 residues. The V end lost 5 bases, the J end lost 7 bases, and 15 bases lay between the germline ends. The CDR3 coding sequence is TGTGCCAGCAGCACACCTAACAGGTCGGAGCAGTACTTC. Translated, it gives CASSTPNRSEQYF.

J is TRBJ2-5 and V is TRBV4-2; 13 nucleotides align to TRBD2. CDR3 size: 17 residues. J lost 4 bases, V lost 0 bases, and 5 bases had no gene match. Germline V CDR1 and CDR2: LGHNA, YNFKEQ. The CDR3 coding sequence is TGTGCCAGCAGCCAAGACGGGACTAGCGGGGCGCCAGAGACCCAGTACTTC. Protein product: CASSQDGTSGAPETQYF.

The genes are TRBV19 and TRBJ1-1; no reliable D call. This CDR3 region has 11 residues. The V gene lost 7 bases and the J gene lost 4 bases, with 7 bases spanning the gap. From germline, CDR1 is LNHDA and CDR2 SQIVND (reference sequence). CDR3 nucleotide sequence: TGTGCCAGTACCCGAGGCACTGAAGCTTTCTTT. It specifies CASTRGTEAFF.

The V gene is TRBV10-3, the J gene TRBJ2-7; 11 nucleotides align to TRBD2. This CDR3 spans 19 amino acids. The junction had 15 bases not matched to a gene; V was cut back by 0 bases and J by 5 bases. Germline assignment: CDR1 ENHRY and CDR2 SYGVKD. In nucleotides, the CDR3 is TGTGCCATCAGTGAGTCGGAATTAGCGGGAGGGCCAACCTTCCACGAGCAGTACTTC. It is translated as CAISESELAGGPTFHEQYF.

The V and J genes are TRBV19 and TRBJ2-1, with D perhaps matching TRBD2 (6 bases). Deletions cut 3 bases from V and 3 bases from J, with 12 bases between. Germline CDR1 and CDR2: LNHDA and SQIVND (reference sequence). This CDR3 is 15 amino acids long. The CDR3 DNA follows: TGTGCCAGTAGTATCCTAGCGACTAACTACAATGAGCAGTTCTTC. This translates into CASSILATNYNEQFF. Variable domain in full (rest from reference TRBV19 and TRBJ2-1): DGGITQSPKYLFRKEGQNVTLSCEQNLNHDAMYWYRQDPGQGLRLIYYSQIVNDFQKGDIAEGYSVSREKKESFPLTVTSAQKNPTAFYLCASSILATNYNEQFFGPGTRLTVL.

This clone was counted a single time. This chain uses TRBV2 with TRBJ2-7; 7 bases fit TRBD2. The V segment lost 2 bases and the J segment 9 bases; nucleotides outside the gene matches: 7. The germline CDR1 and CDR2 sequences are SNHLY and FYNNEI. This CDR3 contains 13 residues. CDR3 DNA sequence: TGTGCCAGCAGTGAATCCGGACTAGTGGTGCAGTACTTC. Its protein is CASSESGLVVQYF. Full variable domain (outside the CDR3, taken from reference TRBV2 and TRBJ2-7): EPEVTQTPSHQVTQMGQEVILRCVPISNHLYFYWYRQILGQKVEFLVSFYNNEISEKSEIFDDQFSVERPDGSNFTLKIRSTKLEDSAMYFCASSESGLVVQYFGPGTRLTVT.